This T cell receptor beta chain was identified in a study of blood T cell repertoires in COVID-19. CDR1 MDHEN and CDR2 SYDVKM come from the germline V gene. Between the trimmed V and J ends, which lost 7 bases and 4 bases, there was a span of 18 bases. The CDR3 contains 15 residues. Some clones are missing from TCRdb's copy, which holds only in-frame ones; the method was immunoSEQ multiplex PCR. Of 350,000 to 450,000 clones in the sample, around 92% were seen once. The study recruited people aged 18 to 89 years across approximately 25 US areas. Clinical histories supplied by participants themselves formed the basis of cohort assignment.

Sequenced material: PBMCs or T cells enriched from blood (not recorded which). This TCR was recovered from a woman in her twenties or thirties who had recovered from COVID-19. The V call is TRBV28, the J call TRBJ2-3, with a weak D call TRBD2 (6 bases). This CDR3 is CASTEGGKGADTQYF. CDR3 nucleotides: TGTGCCAGCACAGAGGGCGGGAAAGGCGCAGATACGCAGTATTTT.